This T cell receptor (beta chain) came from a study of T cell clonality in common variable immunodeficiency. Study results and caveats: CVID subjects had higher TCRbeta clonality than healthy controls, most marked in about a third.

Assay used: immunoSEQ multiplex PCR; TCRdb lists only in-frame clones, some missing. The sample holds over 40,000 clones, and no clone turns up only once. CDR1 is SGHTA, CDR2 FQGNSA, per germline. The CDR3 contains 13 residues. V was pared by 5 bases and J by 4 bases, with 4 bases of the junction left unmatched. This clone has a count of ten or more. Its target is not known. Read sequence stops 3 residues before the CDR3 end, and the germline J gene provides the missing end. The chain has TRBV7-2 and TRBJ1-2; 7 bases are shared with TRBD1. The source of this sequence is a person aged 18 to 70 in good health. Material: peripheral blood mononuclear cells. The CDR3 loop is CASSENRGYGYTF. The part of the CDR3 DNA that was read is TGTGCCAGCAGCGAAAACAGGGGCTATGGC.